The clone carrying this TCR beta chain was picked up a small number of times. As yet, its antigen is unknown. Sequence at one end of the junction differs from germline and may be a read error. Three rounds of nested PCR, following a modified ARM-PCR protocol, produced the TCRbeta library. TCRdb re-analysed the multiplex PCR reads in MiXCR, keeping a single row per CDR3 protein. Among fewer than 90,000 distinct CDR3 sequences listed, more than 75% were seen once. This sample was taken from a study of tumor and adjacent non-tumor tissue in lung cancer. Looking at the study overall: The cohort had around twelve adenocarcinoma, a couple of squamous cell and 1 small cell patients.

The template was RNA from unsorted bulk tissue. The normal lung tissue was taken more than 3 cm from the tumor edge. Broader study findings: Significantly higher TCR diversity was found in tumor than normal lung. In normal lung, the top 100 clones were significantly more dominant than in tumor.

The CDR3 sequence is 15 residues long. The germline gives CDR1 SGHAT, CDR2 FQNNGV. This sequence was found in a woman aged 50 to 60 with non-small cell lung cancer. The sequenced sample was distant non-tumor lung tissue. The chain combines TRBV11-2 with TRBJ2-3; the D gene is possibly TRBD1 (6 bases). This CDR3 reads CVSSLGSPGDHTQYF. In nucleotides, the CDR3 is TGTGTCAGCAGTTTAGGATCCCCAGGGGACCATACGCAGTATTTT.